Sequencing of this T cell receptor beta chain was carried out in a study of shared clonotypes between healthy human individuals. Study outcomes and limitations: Genetic and exposure-history diversity was limited by the few donors. Estimated clonotype richness was generally higher in naive than memory subsets.

From germline, CDR1 is SGHRS and CDR2 YFSETQ. The CDR3 loop spans 14 amino acids. The V gene lost 0 bases and the J gene lost 4 bases, with 10 bases spanning the gap. On this clone: Its antigen is undetermined.

Clones were sequenced by immunoSEQ multiplex PCR, and TCRdb holds only the in-frame ones, with some missing. Here the sample spans hundreds of thousands of clones, around two thirds being singletons. Sequenced sample: memory CD4+ T cells sorted from blood. Subset denoted: CD45RA-negative fraction. The chain has TRBV5-1 and TRBJ1-1; D gene ambiguous. The TCR originated in a man aged 25-45 years in good health. CDR3 DNA sequence: TGCGCCAGCAGCTTGGAGAATCTGGGCACTGAAGCTTTCTTT. Translation: CASSLENLGTEAFF. Drawing the rest from reference TRBV5-1 and TRBJ1-1, the complete variable domain is KAGVTQTPRYLIKTRGQQVTLSCSPISGHRSVSWYQQTPGQGLQFLFEYFSETQRNKGNFPGRFSGRQFSNSRSEMNVSTLELGDSALYLCASSLENLGTEAFFGQGTRLTVV.